Listed below are T cell receptor beta chains from one sample, sequenced in a study of human versus mouse CDR3 diversity and MHC coevolution. Sequenced by immunoSEQ multiplex PCR; TCRdb stores in-frame clones only, minus some. The sample lists about 83,000 clones; about nine tenths were seen once. The sequencing sample was made of naive CD4+ T cells from blood. These receptors were collected from a person between 25 and 69 years old in good health. Each CDR3 is given with its conserved first and last residue. The order of the fields is clone size, D gene, CDR3 length, V gene, J gene, CDR3 protein, CDR3 DNA. The D gene is left open where the match is weak. Clone size appears in some rows only: once, few, many, or a class for an expanded clone.

>.|.|14|TRBV19|TRBJ1-3
CASSSRRPGDTIYF
TGTGCCAGTAGTAGCCGCAGGCCGGGAGACACCATATATTTT
>.|TRBD2|15|TRBV7-2|TRBJ2-1
CASSLTGGFYNEQFF
TGTGCCAGCAGCTTGACGGGAGGGTTTTACAATGAGCAGTTCTTC
>.|TRBD2|15|TRBV19|TRBJ2-1
CASSISGTSGNEQFF
TGTGCCAGTAGTATCTCTGGGACTAGCGGCAATGAGCAGTTCTTC
>.|TRBD2|16|TRBV5-1|TRBJ2-1
CASSRGSGGGLFEQFF
TGCGCCAGCAGCAGGGGTAGCGGGGGTGGGCTTTTTGAGCAGTTCTTC
>.|TRBD2|15|TRBV5-1|TRBJ2-1
CASSPLAGGPNEQFF
TGCGCCAGCAGCCCTCTAGCGGGAGGGCCAAATGAGCAGTTCTTC
>.|.|14|TRBV2|TRBJ1-6
CASSLNSYNSPLHF
TGTGCCAGCAGTCTTAACTCCTATAATTCACCCCTCCACTTT
>.|.|15|TRBV27|TRBJ1-2
CASSLTPTGAFGYTF
TGTGCCAGCAGTTTAACCCCCACAGGCGCTTTTGGCTACACCTTC
>.|.|14|TRBV19|TRBJ2-1
CASSIEPPGGEQFF
TGTGCCAGTAGTATAGAACCCCCCGGGGGTGAGCAGTTCTTC
>.|TRBD2|11|TRBV6-5|TRBJ2-7
CASSAAGVRYF
TGTGCCAGCAGTGCCGCGGGAGTAAGGTACTTC
>.|TRBD2|15|TRBV4-1|TRBJ2-7
CASSQDPAGYYEQYF
TGCGCCAGCAGCCAAGATCCAGCGGGGTACTACGAGCAGTACTTC
>.|.|13|TRBV29-1|TRBJ2-1
CSVVGRGLHEQFF
TGCAGCGTTGTTGGGAGAGGTCTCCATGAGCAGTTCTTC
>.|.|19|TRBV5-1|TRBJ2-1
CASSLRDRETIADYNEQFF
TGCGCCAGCAGCTTGAGGGACAGAGAGACTATAGCGGATTACAATGAGCAGTTCTTC
>.|TRBD2|14|TRBV27|TRBJ2-7
CAGSLAGVSYEQYF
TGTGCCGGCAGTTTAGCGGGAGTGTCCTACGAGCAGTACTTC
>few|.|17|TRBV14|TRBJ1-3
CASSFRTATNSGNTIYF
TGTGCCAGCAGCTTTCGGACAGCTACGAACTCTGGAAACACCATATATTTT
>.|TRBD1|15|TRBV27|TRBJ2-5
CASSPWDRGVETQYF
TGTGCCAGCAGTCCTTGGGACAGGGGGGTCGAGACCCAGTACTTC
>.|TRBD1|15|TRBV9|TRBJ1-5
CASSVGGDSNQPQHF
TGTGCCAGCAGCGTAGGAGGGGACAGTAATCAGCCCCAGCATTTT
>.|.|14|TRBV30|TRBJ1-4
CAWRNQGRNEKLFF
TGTGCCTGGCGGAATCAGGGGCGGAATGAAAAACTGTTTTTT
>.|.|13|TRBV7-2|TRBJ1-1
CASSSQRQTEAFF
TGTGCCAGCAGCTCCCAGCGGCAGACTGAAGCTTTCTTT
>.|.|15|TRBV5-4|TRBJ2-1
CASSLAVGAYNEQFF
TGTGCCAGCAGCTTAGCGGTCGGTGCCTACAATGAGCAGTTCTTC
>.|.|17|TRBV30|TRBJ1-3
CAWSRGSIPRTGNTIYF
TGTGCCTGGAGTCGGGGGTCCATCCCTCGTACGGGAAACACCATATATTTT
>.|.|12|TRBV29-1|TRBJ2-7
CSVGGSPYEQYF
TGCAGCGTTGGCGGCAGCCCCTACGAGCAGTACTTC
>.|TRBD2|15|TRBV11-1|TRBJ2-7
CASSPMASGTYEQYF
TGTGCCAGCAGCCCGATGGCTAGCGGCACCTACGAGCAGTACTTC
>.|TRBD2|16|TRBV23-1|TRBJ2-7
CASSHVSSGTIYEQYF
TGCGCCAGCAGCCATGTATCTAGCGGGACCATCTACGAGCAGTACTTC
>once|TRBD1|12|TRBV2|TRBJ1-2
CASSGGTGGYTF
TGTGCCAGCAGTGGCGGGACAGGGGGCTACACCTTC
>.|TRBD2|15|TRBV5-1|TRBJ2-3
CASGTSGRARDTQYF
TGCGCCAGCGGAACTAGCGGGAGGGCCCGGGATACGCAGTATTTT
>.|.|10|TRBV20-1|TRBJ2-5
CSAARETQYF
TGCAGTGCGGCCAGGGAGACCCAGTACTTC
>once|TRBD2|18|TRBV7-9|TRBJ2-1
CASSLKSGLAGIGNEQFF
TGTGCCAGCAGCCTTAAATCGGGACTAGCGGGAATTGGGAATGAGCAGTTCTTC
>.|TRBD1|13|TRBV30|TRBJ2-1
CAWSAGAGTGQFF
TGTGCCTGGAGTGCAGGAGCCGGGACAGGGCAGTTCTTC
>.|.|16|TRBV4-2|TRBJ1-3
CASSQDVGGSGNTIYF
TGTGCCAGCAGCCAAGATGTGGGGGGATCAGGAAACACCATATATTTT
>.|TRBD1|15|TRBV6-5|TRBJ1-5
CASRSGQVSNQPQHF
TGTGCCAGCAGGTCCGGACAGGTGAGCAATCAGCCCCAGCATTTT
>once|.|13|TRBV19|TRBJ2-7
CASKPSGSYEQYF
TGTGCCAGTAAACCCTCAGGGTCCTACGAGCAGTACTTC
>.|TRBD1|13|TRBV9|TRBJ2-7
CASSVEGTGTQYF
TGTGCCAGCAGCGTAGAAGGGACAGGCACCCAGTACTTC
>.|.|15|TRBV7-9|TRBJ2-7
CASSSAGISRGEQYF
TGTGCCAGCAGCTCAGCCGGGATCTCTCGGGGAGAGCAGTACTTC
>.|.|15|TRBV7-2|TRBJ2-3
CASSLVQGSTDTQYF
TGTGCCAGCAGCTTAGTCCAGGGGAGTACAGATACGCAGTATTTT
>.|.|15|TRBV4-1|TRBJ2-1
CASSQGGRTYNEQFF
TGCGCCAGCAGCCAAGGGGGGCGGACCTACAATGAGCAGTTCTTC
>.|TRBD2|14|TRBV11-2|TRBJ2-7
CASSLRLAAYEQYF
TGTGCCAGCAGCCTCCGACTAGCGGCGTACGAGCAGTACTTC
>.|.|13|TRBV6-4|TRBJ2-5
CASSDRPGETQYF
TGTGCCAGCAGTGACCGTCCGGGGGAGACCCAGTACTTC
>.|.|16|TRBV28|TRBJ2-3
CASRTIKKGSTDTQYF
TGTGCCAGCAGAACAATTAAGAAGGGGAGCACAGATACGCAGTATTTT
>.|TRBD1|15|TRBV7-9|TRBJ2-2
CASRNRGSDTGELFF
TGTGCCAGCAGGAACAGGGGATCGGACACCGGGGAGCTGTTTTTT
>.|TRBD2|13|TRBV4-1|TRBJ2-1
CASSQEIGSSGIF
TGCGCCAGCAGCCAAGAAATAGGTAGTAGCGGGATCTTC
>once|TRBD1|15|TRBV11-2|TRBJ1-6
CASSSRTGTNSPLHF
TGTGCCAGCAGCTCCAGGACAGGGACTAATTCACCCCTCCACTTT
>.|.|14|TRBV27|TRBJ1-6
CASSSGSYNSPLHF
TGTGCCAGCAGTTCCGGGTCCTATAATTCACCCCTCCACTTT
>.|.|13|TRBV2|TRBJ1-2
CASRTDGVVGYTF
TGTGCCAGCAGGACTGACGGGGTGGTAGGCTACACCTTC
>.|TRBD2|14|TRBV10-1|TRBJ2-1
CASTLAGAGNEQFF
TGCGCCAGCACGTTAGCGGGAGCGGGCAATGAGCAGTTCTTC
>.|TRBD1|16|TRBV29-1|TRBJ2-3
CSVVRDSDASTDTQYF
TGCAGCGTTGTCCGGGACAGCGATGCTAGCACAGATACGCAGTATTTT
>.|.|12|TRBV5-4|TRBJ1-1
CASSPRQAEAFF
TGTGCCAGCAGCCCCCGGCAGGCCGAAGCTTTCTTT
>once|.|15|TRBV4-1|TRBJ2-7
CASSQVYGGPYEQYF
TGCGCCAGCAGCCAAGTTTACGGAGGGCCTTACGAGCAGTACTTC
>.|.|12|TRBV12-5|TRBJ2-7
CASGLDRLEQYF
TGTGCTAGTGGTTTGGACCGACTGGAGCAGTACTTC
>.|.|14|TRBV9|TRBJ2-2
CASSALRETGELFF
TGTGCCAGCAGCGCTCTCCGGGAAACCGGGGAGCTGTTTTTT
>.|.|14|TRBV4-1|TRBJ2-7
CASRSWQGGYEQYF
TGCGCCAGCAGATCATGGCAGGGTGGGTACGAGCAGTACTTC
>.|TRBD2|15|TRBV28|TRBJ2-7
CASSTGGGVSYEQYF
TGTGCCAGCAGCACCGGGGGAGGGGTGTCCTACGAGCAGTACTTC
>.|TRBD1|15|TRBV7-3|TRBJ1-1
CASSLIQGADTEAFF
TGTGCCAGCAGCTTAATTCAGGGGGCAGACACTGAAGCTTTCTTT
>.|.|15|TRBV18|TRBJ1-6
CASSPRGDYNSPLHF
TGTGCCAGCTCCCCACGGGGGGATTATAATTCACCCCTCCACTTT
>.|TRBD1|16|TRBV9|TRBJ2-7
CASSVAGGQDSYEQYF
TGTGCCAGCAGCGTGGCCGGAGGACAGGACTCCTACGAGCAGTACTTC
>.|.|15|TRBV27|TRBJ1-1
CASTSTQVWSPKAFF
TGTGCCAGCACCTCGACACAAGTTTGGTCGCCTAAAGCTTTCTTT
>.|.|13|TRBV6-4|TRBJ1-2
CASSDGGGVGYTF
TGTGCCAGCAGTGACGGGGGCGGTGTCGGCTACACCTTC
>.|.|13|TRBV19|TRBJ2-7
CASSMAANYEQYF
TGTGCCAGTAGTATGGCCGCCAACTACGAGCAGTACTTC
>.|.|11|TRBV30|TRBJ2-3
CAWSVGGTQYF
TGTGCCTGGAGTGTAGGGGGTACGCAGTATTTT
>.|.|14|TRBV30|TRBJ1-2
CAWRNRGGAYGYTF
TGTGCCTGGAGGAACCGGGGGGGGGCTTATGGCTACACCTTC